This TCR beta chain comes out of a study of spatial heterogeneity in lung cancer. For the study at large: The donor population consisted of approximately 70 patients with untreated, early-stage non-small cell lung cancer.

Concerning this clonotype itself: No antigen is known for it.

One entry per CDR3 protein results from TCRdb running MiXCR on the 5' RACE reads. The sample lists 95,000 to 130,000 distinct CDR3 sequences; 12% were seen once. The study's findings and limits: Ubiquitous expanded tumor TCRs were seen in blood more at resection than at follow-up.

The CDR3 consists of 16 residues. The germline gives CDR1 SGDLS, CDR2 YYNGEE. V lost 0 bases and J lost 9; bases outside the gene matches: 5. The time point is: blood at routine non-recurrence follow-up after resection. Sequencing of whole RNA from tumor, nontumor lung or frozen PBMC involved no sorting. The sample consisted of PBMCs, taken at follow-up. The rearrangement links TRBV9 to TRBJ1-6; 11 bases fit TRBD1. The source is a male donor with early-stage non-small cell lung cancer. This CDR3 reads CASSVGEDRGLSPLHF. In DNA form, the CDR3 reads TGTGCCAGCAGCGTAGGAGAGGACAGGGGGCTTTCACCCCTCCACTTT.